This entry features one TCR beta chain sequence. The entry originates in a study of memory CD4+ T cells and cytomegalovirus serostatus. Study background: This sample comes from healthy Belgian adults, eight to ten CMV seropositive, 24 seronegative.

Single viable CD3+CD4+CD8-CD45RO+ cells were sorted as the memory CD4+ T cells. Sequencing was performed with immunoSEQ multiplex PCR; in TCRdb, only in-frame clones are kept and a portion is missing. This sample has 80,000 or so clones, with about 78% found just once. Germline CDR1 is SQVTM and CDR2 is ANQGSEA. The CDR3 sequence is 12 residues long. Trimming took 3 bases from V and 10 from J; bases not matched to a gene: 6. V gene TRBV29-1 combines with J gene TRBJ2-1; 7 positions agree with TRBD1. The TCR sequence derives from an adult in good health and CMV-seropositive. The specimen was memory CD4+ T cells from blood. The CDR3 sequence: CSVERQGDEQFF. CDR3 DNA sequence: TGCAGCGTTGAGAGACAGGGCGACGAGCAGTTCTTC.